This record covers a single TCR beta chain. This clonotype was picked up a small number of times. It lacks a known antigen. It has no much larger one-base neighbor in the sample; base qualities were not kept. This specimen belongs to a study of Graves' ophthalmopathy and Graves' hyperthyroidism (dated by TCRdb to 2017 to 2018). Regarding the study in general: Peripheral blood was collected before any treatment was given, at the time of initial diagnosis. An independent validation cohort comprised 18 to 20 hyperthyroidism patients and around 16 patients who later progressed from hyperthyroidism to ophthalmopathy. To explore V-J signatures distinguishing ophthalmopathy from hyperthyroidism, a discovery set of about a hundred patients (about 44 ophthalmopathy, 57 stable hyperthyroidism) was enrolled. T-cell repertoires of thyroid tissue and blood were compared in over 5 hyperthyroidism patients. In total, 135 blood samples were TCR-sequenced: 40 to 45 ophthalmopathy, some 75 hyperthyroidism and some 17 hyperthyroidism-to-ophthalmopathy patients. To tell Graves' ophthalmopathy apart from Graves' hyperthyroidism, and to predict which patients would progress to ophthalmopathy, the study relied on TCR beta repertoire signatures. After sampling, hyperthyroidism patients received methimazole starting at 30 mg daily, and ophthalmopathy patients received high-dose intravenous methylprednisolone. The full study reports these points: No statistical method was used to set the sample size in advance, and the investigators knew which group each participant was assigned to. In cross-validation, the 13-signature model distinguished ophthalmopathy from stable hyperthyroidism with about 90% sensitivity and around 83% specificity, while in the test set the corresponding values were about 80% and 75%. Most of the expanded thyroid clonotypes with a frequency above 0.001 were also detected in blood, and it was suggested that the thyroid immune response may be reflected by blood repertoires. In validation, the model predicted ophthalmopathy progression with about 71% sensitivity and 72.22% specificity; fewer than 15 predicted patients were CT-confirmed with GO in a median of 6.5 months.

For repertoire sequencing, the TCR beta CDR3 regions were amplified from RNA transcripts. The first round was an RT-PCR using HTBI primers with the Qiagen OneStep RT-PCR kit, and this first round was followed by a second-round multiplex PCR, then size selection and purification. The libraries underwent paired-end sequencing with 100 bp reads on an Illumina HiSeq2000. Turning to the authors' computational methods: Reads were processed with SOAPnuke, discarding reads with adapters, uncalled bases, mean Phred below 15, or no exact constant-primer or identifier match. COPE v1.2.5 was used to merge high-quality paired reads. Each unique nucleotide sequence was treated as a clonotype, and MiTCR v1.1 was used to align the clonotypes to the IMGT TRB V, D and J references. Only V-J combinations with frequency above 0.0001 were analysed, covering approximately 99% of repertoires. For each V-J combination, a TCR clonal expansion and chaos score was defined as F50 clonal expansion divided by the chaos observed in the TCRdist matrix. Welch's t-statistics and random forest were used to reduce features to approximately 13 V-J combinations, which were fed into a naive Bayes classifier. The Morisita-Horn index was used to measure how similar the thyroid and blood repertoires were. TCRdb redid the processing of the public reads, applying fastp at Q25 and MiXCR, and retained in-frame beta chains. Entries are consolidated by CDR3 protein sequence, retaining the most common genes and DNA. TCRdb, not the original authors, processed these V and J calls. The sample table shows about 640,000 distinct CDR3 sequences, and over 40% are seen once. Of the sample, 3% to 3.5% is held by the ten largest clones.

Ophthalmopathy patients had moderately to severely active disease, Clinical Activity Score of at least 3, NOSPECS grade of at least 4, and disease duration under 3 months. Patients with other autoimmune diseases, uncontrolled infections, pregnancy or lactation were excluded from the study. Diagnosis was based on clinical symptoms, serum thyroxine, TRAb, thyroid ultrasound and orbital computed tomography. Using Ficoll-Paque density gradient centrifugation, PBMCs were isolated from about 10 ml of fresh peripheral blood. Total RNA was extracted using Trizol reagent, and RNA quality was checked on an Agilent 2100 Bioanalyzer. This receptor was identified in an adult man with Graves' ophthalmopathy. The sequencing input was peripheral blood.

The DNA sequence is TGCGCCAGCAGCCAAGAAATTGGGGCGAGAGAGACCCAGTACTTC. Translated, this is CASSQEIGARETQYF. Here the chain combines TRBV4-1 and TRBJ2-5, and possibly TRBD1, on 5 matching bases. CDR1 MGHRA and CDR2 YSYEKL are derived from the germline V gene. The junction shows trimming of 0 bases on V and 4 bases on J, plus 12 bases between the germline ends. Inclusive of the bounding cysteine and phenylalanine, the CDR3 is 15 residues long. Only the CDR3 portion is preserved as DNA: 45 bases, with reading frame beginning at the first base.